This TCR beta chain was found in a study of identical twins. This clonotype was detected ten times or more. The antigen remains unidentified. From the 5' RACE reads, TCRdb called clonotypes with MiXCR, one entry per CDR3 protein. The table records about 570,000 distinct CDR3 sequences, around 9.6% of them present only once. Points from the study as a whole: Not following the same donors, the study drew its conclusions from cross-sectional statistical analysis. Invariant MAIT and iNKT cells are populations that could partly confound zero-insertion analyses.

Germline V gene lookup returns CDR1 SGHRS and CDR2 YFSETQ. The CDR3 totals 12 residues. Trimming removed 2 bases at V and 4 bases at J, with 3 bases between. Separately, the same data were catalogued under a study of yellow fever vaccine responses in identical twins. From that report: Twins' vaccine T cell response reportedly gave the appearance of partial convergence and partial personalization.

The chain recombines TRBV5-1 with TRBJ2-2; D uncertain. Sequenced sample: PBMCs. This TCR was recovered from a woman aged 18-29 years in good health. DNA of the CDR3: TGCGCCAGCAGCTTTGGCACCGGGGAGCTGTTTTTT. Translated: CASSFGTGELFF.